Sequencing of this T cell receptor (beta chain) was carried out in a study of CD4 T cells in relation to SARS-CoV-2 and coronaviruses. As for the study in general: Shared crossreactive spike epitopes were mapped to their HLA restriction.

Regarding the study as a whole: Samples before the pandemic and after infection were not matched within any donor.

A note on this clone: Antigen unknown.

The table came from immunoSEQ multiplex PCR; TCRdb's copy has only in-frame clones and leaves some out. The sample shows about 21,000 clones, roughly 80% of them seen only once. This CDR3 has 14 residues. Trimming took off 7 bases at V and 0 bases at J, with 10 bases between the two ends. CDR1 and CDR2 from the germline V gene are SNHLY and FYNNEI. Before the COVID-19 pandemic, during about 2011-2019, CD4+ T cells were taken from unexposed donors. CD4+ T cells were isolated from the cells after around eleven days of culture. The clonotype was recovered from a human donor in good health. Sample: CD4+ T cells from PBMCs, cultured in vitro. The chain combines TRBV2 with TRBJ2-1; no clear D. The CDR3 DNA reads TGTGCCAGCACATTGCAGAGCTCCTACAATGAGCAGTTCTTC. Protein: CASTLQSSYNEQFF. The full variable domain, with the rest looked up from reference TRBV2 and TRBJ2-1, is EPEVTQTPSHQVTQMGQEVILRCVPISNHLYFYWYRQILGQKVEFLVSFYNNEISEKSEIFDDQFSVERPDGSNFTLKIRSTKLEDSAMYFCASTLQSSYNEQFFGPGTRLTVL.